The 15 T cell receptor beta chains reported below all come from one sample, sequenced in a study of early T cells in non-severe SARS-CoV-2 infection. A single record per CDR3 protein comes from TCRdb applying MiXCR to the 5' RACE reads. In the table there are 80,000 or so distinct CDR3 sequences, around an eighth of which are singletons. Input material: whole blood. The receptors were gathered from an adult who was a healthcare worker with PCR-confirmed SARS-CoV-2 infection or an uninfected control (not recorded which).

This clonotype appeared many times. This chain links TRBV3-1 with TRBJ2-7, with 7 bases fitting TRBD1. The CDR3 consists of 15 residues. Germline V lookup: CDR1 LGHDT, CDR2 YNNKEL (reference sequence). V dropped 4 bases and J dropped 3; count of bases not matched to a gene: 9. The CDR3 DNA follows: TGTGCCAGCAGCCTCGGGACAGTTAAGTTCTACGAGCAGTACTTC. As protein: CASSLGTVKFYEQYF.

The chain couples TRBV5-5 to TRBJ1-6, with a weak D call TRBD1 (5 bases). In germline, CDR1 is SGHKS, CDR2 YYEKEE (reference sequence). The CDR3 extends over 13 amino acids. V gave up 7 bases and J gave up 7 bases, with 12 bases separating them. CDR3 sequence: CASRRQGNSPLHF. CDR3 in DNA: TGTGCCAGCCGGAGGCAGGGAAATTCACCCCTCCACTTT. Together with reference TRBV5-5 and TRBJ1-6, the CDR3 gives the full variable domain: DAGVTQSPTHLIKTRGQQVTLRCSPISGHKSVSWYQQVLGQGPQFIFQYYEKEERGRGNFPDRFSARQFPNYSSELNVNALLLGDSALYLCASRRQGNSPLHFGNGTRLTVT.

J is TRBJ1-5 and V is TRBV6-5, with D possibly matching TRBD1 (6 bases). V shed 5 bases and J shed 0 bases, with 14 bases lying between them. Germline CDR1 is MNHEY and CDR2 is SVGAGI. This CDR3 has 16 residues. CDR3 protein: CASSRQGLGSNQPQHF. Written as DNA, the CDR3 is TGTGCCAGCAGTCGGCAGGGGTTGGGTAGCAATCAGCCCCAGCATTTT.

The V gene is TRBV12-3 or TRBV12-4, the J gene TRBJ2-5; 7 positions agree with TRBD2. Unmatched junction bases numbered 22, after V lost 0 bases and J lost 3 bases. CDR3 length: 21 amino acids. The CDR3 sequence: CASSLALSFRGSGRAKETQYF. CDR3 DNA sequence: TGTGCCAGCAGTTTAGCGCTCTCTTTTCGCGGGAGCGGCCGGGCGAAAGAGACCCAGTACTTC.

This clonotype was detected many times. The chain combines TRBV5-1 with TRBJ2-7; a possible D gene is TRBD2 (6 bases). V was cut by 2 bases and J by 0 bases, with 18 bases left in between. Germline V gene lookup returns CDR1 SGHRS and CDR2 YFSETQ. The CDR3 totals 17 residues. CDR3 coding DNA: TGCGCCAGCAGCTTCTTCCTGATATCCGGGAGCTCCTACGAGCAGTACTTC. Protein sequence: CASSFFLISGSSYEQYF.

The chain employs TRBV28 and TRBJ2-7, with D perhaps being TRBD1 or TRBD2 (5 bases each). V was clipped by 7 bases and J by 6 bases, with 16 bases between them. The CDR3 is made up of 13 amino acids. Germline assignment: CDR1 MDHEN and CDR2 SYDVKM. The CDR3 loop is CASMGVYGREQYF. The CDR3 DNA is TGTGCCAGCATGGGGGTCTACGGACGCGAGCAGTACTTC.

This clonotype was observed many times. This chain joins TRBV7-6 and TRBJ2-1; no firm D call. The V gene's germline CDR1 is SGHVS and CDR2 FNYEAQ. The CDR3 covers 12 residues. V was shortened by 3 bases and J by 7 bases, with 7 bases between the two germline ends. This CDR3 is CASSFMGNEQFF. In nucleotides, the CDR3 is TGTGCCAGCAGCTTTATGGGTAATGAGCAGTTCTTC.

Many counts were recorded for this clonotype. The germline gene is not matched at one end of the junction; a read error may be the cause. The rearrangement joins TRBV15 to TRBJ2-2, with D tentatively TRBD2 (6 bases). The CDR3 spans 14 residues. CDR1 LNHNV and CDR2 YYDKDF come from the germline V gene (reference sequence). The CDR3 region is CAASQGTNTGELFF. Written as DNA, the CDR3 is TGTGCCGCCAGCCAAGGGACTAACACCGGGGAGCTGTTTTTT.

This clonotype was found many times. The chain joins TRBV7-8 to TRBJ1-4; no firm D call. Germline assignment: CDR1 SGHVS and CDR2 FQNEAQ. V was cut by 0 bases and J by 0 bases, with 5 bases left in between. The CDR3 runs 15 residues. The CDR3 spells CASSLATATNEKLFF. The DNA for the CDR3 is TGTGCCAGCAGCTTAGCTACTGCAACTAATGAAAAACTGTTTTTT.

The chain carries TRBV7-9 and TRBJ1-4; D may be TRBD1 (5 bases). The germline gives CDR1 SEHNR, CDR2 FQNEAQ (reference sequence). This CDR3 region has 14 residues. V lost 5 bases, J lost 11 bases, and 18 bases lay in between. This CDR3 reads CASSPPQTGGKLFF. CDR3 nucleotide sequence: TGTGCCAGCAGCCCCCCGCAGACCGGGGGGAAACTGTTTTTT.

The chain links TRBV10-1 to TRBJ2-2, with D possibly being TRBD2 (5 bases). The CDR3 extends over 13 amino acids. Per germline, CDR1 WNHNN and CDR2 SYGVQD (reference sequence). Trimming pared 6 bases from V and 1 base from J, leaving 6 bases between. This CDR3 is CASRAGNTGELFF. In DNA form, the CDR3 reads TGCGCCAGCAGGGCGGGGAACACCGGGGAGCTGTTTTTT.

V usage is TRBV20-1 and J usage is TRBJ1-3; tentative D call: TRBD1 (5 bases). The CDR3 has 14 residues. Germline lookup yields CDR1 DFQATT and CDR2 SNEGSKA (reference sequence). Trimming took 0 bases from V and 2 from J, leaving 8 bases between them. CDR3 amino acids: CSAREWGTGNTIYF. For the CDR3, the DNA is TGCAGTGCTAGAGAGTGGGGGACTGGAAACACCATATATTTT.

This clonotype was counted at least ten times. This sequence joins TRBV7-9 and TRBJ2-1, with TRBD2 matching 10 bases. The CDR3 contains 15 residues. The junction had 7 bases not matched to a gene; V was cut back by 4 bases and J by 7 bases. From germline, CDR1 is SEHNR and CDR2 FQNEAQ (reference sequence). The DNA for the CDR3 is TGTGCCAGCAGCTCTAATAGCGGGGGGACTAATGAGCAGTTCTTC. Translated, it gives CASSSNSGGTNEQFF.

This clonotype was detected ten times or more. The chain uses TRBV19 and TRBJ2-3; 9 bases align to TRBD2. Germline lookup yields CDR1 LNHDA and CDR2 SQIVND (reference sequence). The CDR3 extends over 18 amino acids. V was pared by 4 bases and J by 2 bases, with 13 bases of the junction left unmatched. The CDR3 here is CASSTLLGGGAVTDTQYF. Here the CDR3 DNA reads TGTGCCAGTAGTACTCTGCTTGGCGGGGGGGCGGTCACAGATACGCAGTATTTT.

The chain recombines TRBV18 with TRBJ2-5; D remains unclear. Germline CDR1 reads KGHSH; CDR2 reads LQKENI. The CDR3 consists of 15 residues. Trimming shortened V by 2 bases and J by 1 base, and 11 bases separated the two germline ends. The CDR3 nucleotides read TGTGCCAGCTCACCAGAGACCCGGCCCCAAGAGACCCAGTACTTC. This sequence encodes CASSPETRPQETQYF.